One sample yielded the 3 T cell receptor beta chains listed below, sequenced in a study of PD-1 blockade in mismatch repair-deficient tumors. TCRdb's table, derived via immunoSEQ multiplex PCR, lists solely in-frame clones and lacks some. There are some 120,000 clones in the sample; roughly 80% occur only once, and 4.7% lies in the top ten. This sample comprised peripheral blood, obtained just over 59 weeks after starting pembrolizumab. These receptors all come from an adult with mismatch repair-deficient cancer.

The CDR3 protein is CASSLVASQETQYF. For the CDR3, the DNA is TGTGCCAGCAGCTTAGTCGCCAGCCAAGAGACCCAGTACTTC. The genes are TRBV7-9 and TRBJ2-5; D is ambiguous. Trimming removed 1 base at V and 1 base at J, with 7 bases between. This CDR3 contains 14 residues. Germline values: CDR1 SEHNR, CDR2 FQNEAQ (reference sequence).

Notes on this clone: One end of the junction varies from germline; a read error may be responsible. The gene calls are TRBV7-9 and TRBJ2-7, with D possibly TRBD1 on 5 matching bases. The CDR3 extends over 13 amino acids. CDR1 is SEHNR, CDR2 FQNEAQ, per germline (reference sequence). CDR3 in amino acids: CASTLGSGYEQYF. In DNA form, the CDR3 reads TGTGCCAGCACCTTAGGTTCAGGGTACGAGCAGTACTTC. The whole variable domain, filled in from reference TRBV7-9 and TRBJ2-7, reads DTGVSQNPRHKITKRGQNVTFRCDPISEHNRLYWYRQTLGQGPEFLTYFQNEAQLEKSRLLSDRFSAERPKGSFSTLEIQRTEQGDSAMYLCASTLGSGYEQYFGPGTRLTVT.

V usage is TRBV18 and J usage is TRBJ2-2; maybe TRBD1 (5 bases). Trimming stripped 4 bases from V and 2 bases from J, with 8 bases between. Germline lookup yields CDR1 KGHSH and CDR2 LQKENI. This CDR3 contains 14 residues. CDR3 DNA: TGTGCCAGCTCACAAGGGGTAAACACCGGGGAGCTGTTTTTT. Translation gives CASSQGVNTGELFF.